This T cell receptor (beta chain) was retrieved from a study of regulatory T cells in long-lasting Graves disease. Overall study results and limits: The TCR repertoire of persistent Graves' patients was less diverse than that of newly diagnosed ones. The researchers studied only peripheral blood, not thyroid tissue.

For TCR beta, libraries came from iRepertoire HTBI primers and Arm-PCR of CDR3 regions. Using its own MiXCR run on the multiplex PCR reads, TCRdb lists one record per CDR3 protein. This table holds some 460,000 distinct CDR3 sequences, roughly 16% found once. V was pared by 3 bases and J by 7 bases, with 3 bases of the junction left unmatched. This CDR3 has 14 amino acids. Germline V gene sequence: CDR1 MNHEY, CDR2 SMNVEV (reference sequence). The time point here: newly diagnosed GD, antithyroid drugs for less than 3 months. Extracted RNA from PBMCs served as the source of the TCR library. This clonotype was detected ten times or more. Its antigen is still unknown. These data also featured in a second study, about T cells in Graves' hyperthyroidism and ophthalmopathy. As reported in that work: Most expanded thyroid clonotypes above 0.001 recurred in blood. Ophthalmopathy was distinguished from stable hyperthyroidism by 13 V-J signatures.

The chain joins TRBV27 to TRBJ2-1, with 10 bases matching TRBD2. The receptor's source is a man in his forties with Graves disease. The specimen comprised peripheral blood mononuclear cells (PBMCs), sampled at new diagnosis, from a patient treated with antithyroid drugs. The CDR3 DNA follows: TGTGCCAGCAGTTTGGCTAGCGGGAGTAATGAGCAGTTCTTC. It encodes CASSLASGSNEQFF.